Listed below are T cell receptor beta chains from one sample, sequenced in a study of Ad26.COV2.S vaccination and SARS-CoV-2 variants. TCRdb keeps only in-frame clones here, not all; method: immunoSEQ multiplex PCR. The repertoire has around 340,000 clones, 70% to 90% of them found once; the top ten carry roughly 10%. The input for sequencing was peripheral blood, taken in a trial of Ad26.COV2.S vaccine versus placebo. Receptor source: a person between 18 and 60 years old who received the Ad26.COV2.S COVID-19 vaccine or a placebo. Each CDR3 is given with its conserved first and last residue. The D gene is left open where the match is weak. Clone size, where shown, is once, few, many, or a class for clones that have expanded.

v_call	j_call	clone_size	d_call	cdr3_aa	cdr3_nt
TRBV5-1	TRBJ2-7	-	-	CASSLATGISYEQYF	TGCGCCAGCAGCTTGGCCACAGGTATCTCCTACGAGCAGTACTTC
TRBV6-6	TRBJ2-4	-	-	CASSPEWRIVAKNIQYF	TGTGCCAGCAGTCCCGAGTGGAGGATAGTAGCCAAAAACATTCAGTACTTC
TRBV3-1/TRBV3-2	TRBJ2-6	-	-	CASSQSRLYSGANVLTF	TGTGCCAGCAGTCAAAGCCGACTGTACTCTGGGGCCAACGTCCTGACTTTC
TRBV7-2	TRBJ1-5	-	TRBD1	CASSSRTGEQPQHF	TGTGCCAGCAGCTCGCGGACAGGGGAACAGCCCCAGCATTTT
TRBV6-6	TRBJ1-1	-	-	CASSLDSPAFF	TGTGCCAGCAGTCTAGACAGCCCAGCTTTCTTT
TRBV4-1	TRBJ2-1	-	TRBD2	CASSQEGTSEGEQFF	TGCGCCAGCAGCCAAGAAGGGACTAGCGAAGGAGAGCAGTTCTTC
TRBV18	TRBJ2-5	-	-	CASSLQPQETQYF	TGTGCCAGCTCACTACAGCCCCAAGAGACCCAGTACTTC
TRBV7-3	TRBJ2-1	few	-	CASSLTRRDEQFF	TGTGCCAGCAGCTTAACCCGGAGGGATGAGCAGTTCTTC
TRBV19	TRBJ2-3	-	TRBD2	CASRTPSGRGGTQYF	TGTGCCAGTAGAACTCCGAGCGGGAGAGGGGGTACGCAGTATTTT
TRBV12-3/TRBV12-4	TRBJ1-5	-	-	CASSFVQNQPQHF	TGTGCCAGCAGTTTTGTCCAGAATCAGCCCCAGCATTTT
TRBV5-1	TRBJ1-2	once	TRBD1	CASSAGWTGGGYGYTF	TGCGCCAGCAGCGCGGGGTGGACAGGGGGTGGCTATGGCTACACCTTC
TRBV20-1	TRBJ2-7	few	-	CSARGPEEQYF	TGCAGTGCTAGAGGTCCAGAGGAGCAGTACTTC
TRBV6-4	TRBJ2-5	-	TRBD1	CASGCLDRGKTQYF	TGTGCCAGCGGGTGTTTGGACAGGGGTAAGACCCAGTACTTC
TRBV5-5	TRBJ2-6	-	TRBD1	CASSFSGTGYVLTF	TGTGCCAGCAGCTTCTCCGGGACAGGGTACGTCCTGACTTTC
TRBV5-1	TRBJ1-3	-	-	CASSFSGQGGNTIYF	TGCGCCAGCAGCTTCAGTGGTCAGGGTGGAAACACCATATATTTT
TRBV2	TRBJ1-1	-	TRBD1	CAAGGGEYTEAFF	TGTGCCGCAGGGGGGGGCGAGTACACTGAAGCTTTCTTT
TRBV19	TRBJ2-7	-	-	CASSIRTVGYEQYF	TGTGCCAGTAGTATCCGGACTGTGGGCTACGAGCAGTACTTC
TRBV27	TRBJ2-5	once	-	CASSLGETQYF	TGTGCCAGCAGTTTAGGAGAGACCCAGTACTTC
TRBV28	TRBJ2-1	-	TRBD2	CASSLSELAGNEQFF	TGTGCCAGCAGTTTAAGTGAGCTAGCGGGAAATGAGCAGTTCTTC
TRBV23-1	TRBJ1-4	-	-	CASSPINRVGEKLFF	TGCGCCAGCAGTCCAATCAACAGGGTGGGTGAAAAACTGTTTTTT
TRBV3-1/TRBV3-2	TRBJ2-1	-	-	CASSQARFEQFF	TGTGCCAGCAGCCAAGCCCGGTTTGAGCAGTTCTTC
TRBV27	TRBJ1-1	-	-	CASSLWGRGRTEAFF	TGTGCCAGCAGTTTGTGGGGCCGGGGTCGAACTGAAGCTTTCTTT
TRBV7-2	TRBJ1-4	few	TRBD1	CASSLRTGSNEKLFF	TGTGCCAGCAGCTTAAGGACAGGGTCTAATGAAAAACTGTTTTTT
TRBV24-1	TRBJ2-1	-	TRBD2	CATSDSGLAGGNEQFF	TGTGCCACCAGTGACTCGGGACTAGCGGGAGGGAATGAGCAGTTCTTC
TRBV18	TRBJ1-2	-	-	CASSPQPGQKGYTF	TGTGCCAGCTCACCACAACCGGGACAAAAGGGCTACACCTTC
TRBV19	TRBJ1-5	-	-	CASSIGWGTSNQPQHF	TGTGCCAGTAGTATAGGTTGGGGTACAAGCAATCAGCCCCAGCATTTT
TRBV4-1	TRBJ2-3	-	-	CASSQEPGKTDTQYF	TGCGCCAGCAGCCAAGAACCGGGGAAAACAGATACGCAGTATTTT
TRBV11-2	TRBJ1-2	-	-	CASSLGGSRDGYTF	TGTGCCAGCAGCTTAGGTGGCAGTAGGGATGGCTACACCTTC
TRBV5-4	TRBJ2-6	-	TRBD2	CASSLAGGKVRSGANVLTF	TGTGCCAGCAGCTTGGCCGGGGGGAAGGTGCGCTCTGGGGCCAACGTCCTGACTTTC
TRBV11-2	TRBJ1-4	-	-	CASSLGGGGSWLEKLFF	TGTGCCAGCAGCTTAGGTGGAGGGGGGTCGTGGTTGGAGAAACTGTTTTTT
TRBV10-3	TRBJ1-5	-	-	CATRGSQKDGGSNQPQHF	TGTGCCACCCGGGGCAGCCAAAAGGACGGCGGTAGCAATCAGCCCCAGCATTTT
TRBV5-1	TRBJ1-4	-	-	CASTQGFGSEKLFF	TGCGCCAGCACCCAGGGGTTTGGAAGTGAAAAACTGTTTTTT
TRBV6-5	TRBJ1-1	-	-	CASSYSRGRDTEAFF	TGTGCCAGCAGTTACTCGAGGGGGAGGGACACTGAAGCTTTCTTT
TRBV6-6	TRBJ2-7	-	-	CASFGNEQYF	TGTGCCAGCTTCGGGAACGAGCAGTACTTC
TRBV11-2	TRBJ1-6	-	-	CASSLGGRYSPLHF	TGTGCCAGCAGCTTGGGGGGGCGTTATTCACCCCTCCACTTT
TRBV6-6	TRBJ2-5	-	TRBD2	CASRGTSELTQYF	TGTGCCAGCAGGGGGACTAGTGAATTGACCCAGTACTTC
TRBV6-2/TRBV6-3	TRBJ2-1	-	-	CASSGSGAFGTSYNEQFF	TGTGCCAGCAGTGGGTCGGGGGCCTTCGGCACCTCCTACAATGAGCAGTTCTTC
TRBV28	TRBJ2-1	-	-	CASTDRFSYNEQFF	TGTGCCAGCACCGACAGGTTCTCCTACAATGAGCAGTTCTTC
TRBV20-1	TRBJ1-2	-	-	CSASSTLTYGYTF	TGCAGTGCTAGTAGTACCCTTACTTATGGCTACACCTTC
TRBV27	TRBJ1-1	-	-	CASSAGVELEAFF	TGTGCCAGCAGTGCGGGGGTGGAACTGGAAGCTTTCTTT
TRBV6-1	TRBJ2-7	-	-	CASSEVGQVSYEQYF	TGTGCCAGCAGTGAAGTTGGTCAGGTTTCCTACGAGCAGTACTTC
TRBV4-3	TRBJ1-1	-	-	CASSPGPGDTEAFF	TGCGCCAGCAGCCCTGGGCCGGGAGACACTGAAGCTTTCTTT
TRBV5-1	TRBJ2-7	-	TRBD1	CASSLAQGASYEQYF	TGCGCCAGCAGCTTGGCCCAGGGGGCCTCCTACGAGCAGTACTTC
TRBV7-3	TRBJ2-1	-	-	CASSLFAGPNNEQFF	TGTGCCAGCAGCTTATTCGCAGGCCCGAACAATGAGCAGTTCTTC
TRBV9	TRBJ1-5	-	TRBD1	CASSQDRDGQPQHF	TGTGCCAGCAGCCAAGACAGGGACGGACAGCCCCAGCATTTT
TRBV28	TRBJ1-4	-	-	CASSPTGTATNEKLFF	TGTGCCAGCAGTCCGACGGGGACCGCAACTAATGAAAAACTGTTTTTT
TRBV7-2	TRBJ1-2	-	TRBD1	CASRMPGQRNYGYTF	TGTGCCAGCAGGATGCCGGGACAGCGTAACTATGGCTACACCTTC
TRBV7-9	TRBJ1-5	-	TRBD1	CASSLDRGDQPQHF	TGTGCCAGCAGCTTAGACAGGGGAGATCAGCCCCAGCATTTT
TRBV2	TRBJ2-2	-	-	CASSVVRGEPDTGELFF	TGTGCCAGCAGTGTGGTACGCGGGGAACCGGACACCGGGGAGCTGTTTTTT
TRBV27	TRBJ2-7	-	-	CASSLGGYEQYF	TGTGCCAGCAGCCTAGGAGGCTACGAGCAGTACTTC
TRBV6-2/TRBV6-3	TRBJ2-7	few	-	CASSYSLGREYF	TGTGCCAGCAGTTATTCTTTGGGACGGGAGTACTTC